This T cell receptor beta chain was documented in a study of blood T cell repertoires in COVID-19. Looking at the study overall: From T cells, B-cell-depleted T cells, or PBMCs came the material, which was cDNA or gDNA.

Participants spanned ages about 18 to 89 years and resided in over 20 US areas. Before being deemed recovered, Cohort 3 donors had two negative PCRs, clearance, or symptom resolution. How the authors handled the data: Amplification with reference gene primers provided the estimates of nucleated cell counts. Using immunoSEQ multiplex PCR, the repertoire was profiled, and TCRdb retains in-frame clones only, with some absent. The V and J calls and clone size are taken from that table; D and trimming were inferred from the DNA. The table records around 150,000 clones, about four fifths of them present only once. This CDR3 comprises 15 residues. The ends lost 4 bases at V and 2 bases at J; junction bases unmatched: 3. CDR1 and CDR2 (germline): KGHSH, LQKENI.

The chain joins TRBV18 to TRBJ2-1; 9 bases fit TRBD2. This TCR was sampled from an older woman who had recovered from COVID-19. The sample was PBMCs or T cells enriched from blood (not recorded which). The CDR3 sequence: CASSLIAGAYNEQFF. CDR3 nucleotide sequence: TGTGCCAGCTCACTTATAGCGGGGGCCTACAATGAGCAGTTCTTC.